The 26 T cell receptor beta chains reported below all come from one sample, sequenced in a study of shared T cell receptors in the human thymus. Profiling relied on immunoSEQ multiplex PCR, and the TCRdb table lists in-frame clones only, not all of them. There are hundreds of thousands of clones in the sample; roughly 86% occur only once, and 0.0094% lies in the top ten. The same sample was also used in a study of human thymus T cells.

Input material: thymocytes. Every receptor here comes from a boy less than two years old with a congenital heart defect.

V and J are TRBV11-1 and TRBJ2-3; D unclear. The V gene lost 1 base and the J gene lost 6 bases, with 17 bases spanning the gap. This CDR3 region has 16 residues. In germline, CDR1 is SGHAT, CDR2 FQDESV (reference sequence). Here the CDR3 DNA reads TGTGCCAGCAGCTTAGAAACCCAACCGACATGGGATACGCAGTATTTT. Protein sequence: CASSLETQPTWDTQYF.

This chain links TRBV28 with TRBJ2-2; 7 bases line up with TRBD2. The CDR3 is 14 residues long. Germline CDR1 reads MDHEN; CDR2 reads SYDVKM. The junction had 3 bases not matched to a gene; V was cut back by 2 bases and J by 6 bases. CDR3 DNA: TGTGCCAGCAGTTTACAAGCGGGATCCGGGGAGCTGTTTTTT. Translating it yields CASSLQAGSGELFF.

The rearrangement links TRBV9 to TRBJ1-5, with D unresolved. V dropped 3 bases and J dropped 1 base, with 14 bases sitting between them. Germline V gene sequence: CDR1 SGDLS, CDR2 YYNGEE. This CDR3 has 16 residues. CDR3 amino acids: CASSASVGESNQPQHF. In DNA form, the CDR3 reads TGTGCCAGCAGCGCCTCGGTTGGAGAGAGCAATCAGCCCCAGCATTTT.

The V call is TRBV10-2, the J call TRBJ1-1; no firm D call. Trimming stripped 4 bases from V and 4 bases from J, with 10 bases between. The CDR3 runs 13 residues. Looked up from germline, CDR1 is WSHSY and CDR2 is SAAADI. The CDR3 nucleotides read TGCGCCAGCAGTGCTGAGTCGAGCACTGAAGCTTTCTTT. Encoded protein: CASSAESSTEAFF.

This sequence joins TRBV30 and TRBJ2-1, with 14 positions matching TRBD2. The V and J ends lost 7 bases and 0 bases, in that order; junction bases with no gene match: 14. The CDR3 is 19 amino acids. Germline V CDR1 and CDR2: GTSNPN, SVGIG (reference sequence). DNA for the CDR3: TGTGCCTCTCACCCCGGGACTAGCGGGGGTCCCAGCTCCTACAATGAGCAGTTCTTC. As protein: CASHPGTSGGPSSYNEQFF.

This chain links TRBV11-2 with TRBJ2-3, with 8 nucleotides matching TRBD2. From germline, CDR1 is SGHAT and CDR2 FQNNGV. The CDR3 covers 18 residues. V lost 4 bases to trimming and J lost 2 bases; unmatched junction nucleotides: 14. The chain's CDR3 is CASSYSKPLAGYTDTQYF. The DNA of the CDR3 is TGTGCCAGCAGCTATAGCAAGCCTTTAGCGGGATACACAGATACGCAGTATTTT.

This chain connects TRBV11-2 to TRBJ2-7; 7 bases line up with TRBD2. This CDR3 is 11 amino acids long. CDR1 and CDR2 from the germline V gene are SGHAT and FQNNGV. Germline trimming cut 5 bases from V and 12 bases from J; bases unmatched to any gene: 7. CDR3 residues: CASSARTRRYF. CDR3 sequence (DNA): TGTGCCAGCAGCGCCCGGACTAGACGGTACTTC.

V and J are TRBV6-6 and TRBJ2-7, with a weak D call TRBD2 (6 bases). In germline, CDR1 is MNHNY, CDR2 SVGAGI (reference sequence). Trimming cost V 5 bases and J 3 bases, with 17 bases left between them. This CDR3 contains 15 residues. CDR3 sequence (DNA): TGTGCCAGCAGTGACGGGGCGGGGCAATACTACGAGCAGTACTTC. This translates into CASSDGAGQYYEQYF.

This clone has just one count. V and J are TRBV14 and TRBJ1-1, with D maybe TRBD1 (6 bases). Germline V lookup: CDR1 SGHDN, CDR2 FVKESK. Trimming removed 4 bases from V and 2 bases from J, with 23 bases in between. This CDR3 has 18 residues. CDR3 residues: CASSPHKGEPLDNTEAFF. DNA of the CDR3: TGTGCCAGCAGCCCACATAAGGGGGAGCCACTAGATAACACTGAAGCTTTCTTT. Drawing the rest from reference TRBV14 and TRBJ1-1, the complete variable domain is EAGVTQFPSHSVIEKGQTVTLRCDPISGHDNLYWYRRVMGKEIKFLLHFVKESKQDESGMPNNRFLAERTGGTYSTLKVQPAELEDSGVYFCASSPHKGEPLDNTEAFFGQGTRLTVV.

This chain connects TRBV6-4 to TRBJ2-7; D is unresolved. CDR3 length: 11 residues. V lost 8 bases to trimming and J lost 2 bases, with 7 bases between them. Germline V gene sequence: CDR1 MRHNA, CDR2 SNTAGT. The CDR3 loop reads CASDTAYEQYF. The CDR3 DNA is TGTGCCAGCGATACTGCCTACGAGCAGTACTTC.

Here the CDR3 reads CASSSTQTETQYF. DNA of the CDR3: TGTGCCAGCAGCTCTACTCAAACAGAGACCCAGTACTTC. The chain employs TRBV7-8 and TRBJ2-5; D not certain. The germline V and J ends were trimmed by 4 bases and 4 bases, with 10 bases remaining between them. The CDR3 runs 13 residues. The germline V gene encodes CDR1 SGHVS and CDR2 FQNEAQ.

The genes are TRBV4-3 and TRBJ1-2, with unresolved D. This CDR3 is built from 12 residues. V was trimmed by 0 bases and J by 5 bases, leaving 4 bases between them. The V gene's germline CDR1 is LGHNA and CDR2 YSLEER. The CDR3 is CASSQDRYGYTF. CDR3 DNA sequence: TGCGCCAGCAGCCAAGACAGATATGGCTACACCTTC.

The chain has TRBV14 and TRBJ2-1; a possible D gene is TRBD2 (6 bases). Germline V CDR1 and CDR2: SGHDN, FVKESK. The CDR3 loop spans 15 amino acids. Trimming shortened V by 1 base and J by 3 bases, and 10 bases separated the two germline ends. The CDR3 reads CASSQALAIYNEQFF. CDR3 nucleotide sequence: TGTGCCAGCAGCCAAGCCCTAGCGATCTACAATGAGCAGTTCTTC. Looking up the rest from reference TRBV14 and TRBJ2-1 gives the full variable domain: EAGVTQFPSHSVIEKGQTVTLRCDPISGHDNLYWYRRVMGKEIKFLLHFVKESKQDESGMPNNRFLAERTGGTYSTLKVQPAELEDSGVYFCASSQALAIYNEQFFGPGTRLTVL.

This clone was found once. The chain is built from TRBV2 and TRBJ2-5; the match to TRBD2 covers 8 bases. Per germline, CDR1 SNHLY and CDR2 FYNNEI. The ends lost 4 bases at V and 5 bases at J; junction bases unmatched: 15. The CDR3 has 17 amino acids. The CDR3 region has the DNA TGTGCCAGCAGTGTTCCGAAAGGAGGGACTAGATCGGAGACCCAGTACTTC. It codes for CASSVPKGGTRSETQYF.

The CDR3 DNA is TGTGCCAGCAGCTTGACCCGAGCCACCCCTGGGGAGACTGAAGCTTTCTTT. Translating gives CASSLTRATPGETEAFF. This sequence joins TRBV5-4 and TRBJ1-1; D unclear. Germline assignment: CDR1 SGHNT and CDR2 YYREEE (reference sequence). The CDR3 is 17 amino acids. The V gene lost 1 base and the J gene lost 5 bases, with 21 bases spanning the gap.

The V call is TRBV7-9, the J call TRBJ2-7; TRBD2 aligns across 12 bases. CDR1 is SEHNR, CDR2 FQNEAQ, per germline (reference sequence). CDR3 length: 19 amino acids. The V and J ends lost 0 bases and 0 bases, in that order; junction bases with no gene match: 9. CDR3 DNA sequence: TGTGCCAGCAGCTTAGCGAGGCTAGCGGGAGGGACAAGCTCCTACGAGCAGTACTTC. It yields the protein CASSLARLAGGTSSYEQYF.

The chain links TRBV29-1 to TRBJ1-2; D ambiguous. The CDR3 runs to 12 residues. The ends were cut back, 6 bases at V and 2 bases at J, with 10 bases in the middle. The V gene's germline CDR1 is SQVTM and CDR2 ANQGSEA. The CDR3 is CSVDSRNYGYTF. CDR3 nucleotide sequence: TGCAGCGTAGACTCACGAAACTATGGCTACACCTTC. Full variable domain (remainder filled in from reference TRBV29-1 and TRBJ1-2): SAVISQKPSRDICQRGTSLTIQCQVDSQVTMMFWYRQQPGQSLTLIATANQGSEATYESGFVIDKFPISRPNLTFSTLTVSNMSPEDSSIYLCSVDSRNYGYTFGSGTRLTVV.

Worth noting for this clone: The sample contains more than one DNA sequence encoding this CDR3. The chain links TRBV19 to TRBJ1-3; 9 nucleotides agree with TRBD1. This CDR3 spans 14 amino acids. With V trimmed by 9 bases and J by 6 bases, 9 bases remained unmatched. Germline CDR1 and CDR2: LNHDA and SQIVND (reference sequence). Here the CDR3 reads CASSSGQGINTIYF. The CDR3 DNA reads TGTGCCAGCAGTTCTGGACAGGGGATAAACACCATATATTTT.

This chain connects TRBV28 to TRBJ2-3, with D perhaps matching TRBD1 (5 bases). Germline CDR1 reads MDHEN; CDR2 reads SYDVKM. Trimming stripped 5 bases from V and 7 bases from J, with 22 bases between. The CDR3 extends over 16 amino acids. The CDR3 sequence: CASSRPGKASSHTQYF. CDR3 nucleotides: TGTGCCAGCAGTAGACCAGGGAAAGCCTCGAGTCATACGCAGTATTTT.

V and J are TRBV4-1 and TRBJ2-3; D is perhaps TRBD1 (6 bases). Germline V gives CDR1 MGHRA, CDR2 YSYEKL. The V gene lost 6 bases and the J gene lost 2 bases, with 21 bases spanning the gap. CDR3 length: 17 residues. The CDR3 is CASSLRHRTELTDTQYF. As DNA, the CDR3 is TGCGCCAGCAGTCTACGCCACCGGACAGAACTCACAGATACGCAGTATTTT.

This clone was seen a single time. The V gene is TRBV27, the J gene TRBJ2-1; D is perhaps TRBD2 (6 bases). Germline V gene data show CDR1 as MNHEY and CDR2 as SMNVEV (reference sequence). Trimming left V 5 bases short and J 4 bases short, with 18 bases between. The CDR3 has 16 amino acids. Written as DNA, the CDR3 is TGTGCCAGCAGTCCTACCAGGGTAGCGGCTTACAATGAGCAGTTCTTC. Amino acid sequence: CASSPTRVAAYNEQFF.

The rearrangement joins TRBV30 to TRBJ2-1; 11 positions agree with TRBD1. Germline V gene lookup returns CDR1 GTSNPN and CDR2 SVGIG (reference sequence). V gave up 1 base and J gave up 4 bases; unmatched junction bases: 12. The CDR3 length is 18 residues. The chain's CDR3 is CAWSEMPGQGVLYNEQFF. The CDR3 nucleotides are TGTGCCTGGAGTGAGATGCCGGGACAGGGGGTCCTATACAATGAGCAGTTCTTC.

The chain is built from TRBV6-5 and TRBJ2-7; TRBD2 agrees at 8 bases. This CDR3 is built from 15 residues. Germline-derived CDR1 and CDR2 are MNHEY and SVGAGI. V gave up 6 bases and J gave up 4 bases; unmatched junction bases: 11. Here the CDR3 reads CASRHQYGGAYEQYF. The DNA of the CDR3 is TGTGCCAGCAGGCACCAGTACGGGGGGGCTTACGAGCAGTACTTC.

The chain uses TRBV27 and TRBJ2-1; 10 bases match TRBD1. Trimming at V came to 4 bases and at J to 5 bases, leaving 5 bases not matched to a gene. The CDR3 contains 15 residues. The V gene's germline CDR1 is MNHEY and CDR2 SMNVEV (reference sequence). CDR3 in DNA: TGTGCCAGCAGTTACGGGACAGGGGATAACAATGAGCAGTTCTTC. Protein product: CASSYGTGDNNEQFF.

The gene calls are TRBV4-3 and TRBJ2-5; D perhaps matches TRBD1 (6 bases). Germline values: CDR1 LGHNA, CDR2 YSLEER. The CDR3 has 17 amino acids. V lost 0 bases to trimming and J lost 4 bases, with 18 bases between them. DNA of the CDR3: TGCGCCAGCAGCCAAGATCAGGGCAGGGTAGGGGGAGAGACCCAGTACTTC. Translated, it gives CASSQDQGRVGGETQYF.

The chain uses TRBV18 and TRBJ1-5; 8 nucleotides match TRBD1. CDR3 length: 15 amino acids. V was clipped by 2 bases and J by 6 bases; unmatched bases: 6. The germline gives CDR1 KGHSH, CDR2 LQKENI. DNA of the CDR3: TGTGCCAGCTCACCAAATACAGGGGGTGCTCAGCCCCAGCATTTT. This translates into CASSPNTGGAQPQHF.